A single sample is the source of the 8 T cell receptor beta chains below, sequenced in a study of cytomegalovirus exposure and HLA in healthy donors. Profiling relied on immunoSEQ multiplex PCR, and the TCRdb table lists in-frame clones only, not all of them. The profile covers roughly 140,000 clones, with 90% to 95% appearing a single time and under 0.8% taken by the ten largest. The sample taken for sequencing was PBMCs. The receptors derive from a man aged 18 to 29 in good health and CMV-seronegative.

The rearrangement uses TRBV18 and TRBJ2-1; 14 bases match TRBD2. Germline V gene data show CDR1 as KGHSH and CDR2 as LQKENI. The trim removed 3 bases at V and 4 bases at J, leaving 11 bases unmatched. The CDR3 runs 19 residues. The CDR3 DNA reads TGTGCCAGCTCACCCCCGGGACTAGCGGGAGCTGGGATATACAATGAGCAGTTCTTC. Translation: CASSPPGLAGAGIYNEQFF.

The chain joins TRBV14 to TRBJ2-1; the match to TRBD2 covers 15 bases. Germline V CDR1 and CDR2: SGHDN, FVKESK. This CDR3 has 19 amino acids. The J segment lost 7 bases and the V segment lost 2 bases, leaving 12 bases of the junction unmatched. CDR3 DNA sequence: TGTGCCAGCAGCCAAAACCCCGGACTAGCGGGGGGGCAAGCAAATGAGCAGTTCTTC. Protein: CASSQNPGLAGGQANEQFF.

The rearrangement uses TRBV5-6 and TRBJ2-5; TRBD2 aligns across 12 bases. This CDR3 is built from 16 residues. CDR1 SGHDT and CDR2 YYEEEE come from the germline V gene. V lost 3 bases, J lost 2 bases, and 5 bases stayed unmatched. The CDR3 here is CASSSLGLAGQETQYF. The CDR3 DNA reads TGTGCCAGCAGCTCCCTTGGACTAGCGGGGCAAGAGACCCAGTACTTC.

This clone was observed once. The chain joins TRBV13 to TRBJ2-1, with TRBD1 matching 7 bases. This CDR3 is 13 amino acids long. Germline assignment: CDR1 PRHDT and CDR2 FYEKMQ (reference sequence). V lost 5 bases to trimming and J lost 5 bases; unmatched junction nucleotides: 3. CDR3 in DNA: TGTGCCAGCAGCCCAGGGACAGACAATGAGCAGTTCTTC. Protein product: CASSPGTDNEQFF.

The chain couples TRBV9 to TRBJ2-5; perhaps TRBD1 as D (6 bases). V was clipped by 3 bases and J by 0 bases, with 15 bases between them. This CDR3 comprises 16 residues. Looked up from germline, CDR1 is SGDLS and CDR2 is YYNGEE. The chain's CDR3 is CASSASGTPNQETQYF. Written as DNA, the CDR3 is TGTGCCAGCAGCGCGAGTGGGACACCTAACCAAGAGACCCAGTACTTC. The entire variable domain, with the rest obtained from reference TRBV9 and TRBJ2-5, is as follows: DSGVTQTPKHLITATGQRVTLRCSPRSGDLSVYWYQQSLDQGLQFLIQYYNGEERAKGNILERFSAQQFPDLHSELNLSSLELGDSALYFCASSASGTPNQETQYFGPGTRLLVL.

The genes are TRBV18 and TRBJ2-1; D gene ambiguous. The ends were cut back, 0 bases at V and 6 bases at J, with 6 bases in the middle. The CDR3 has 13 residues. Germline CDR1 KGHSH, CDR2 LQKENI. The CDR3 here is CASSPPNGNEQFF. CDR3 bases: TGTGCCAGCTCACCACCGAACGGCAATGAGCAGTTCTTC.

The chain employs TRBV5-1 and TRBJ2-3, with D possibly matching TRBD2 (5 bases). Trimming cost V 0 bases and J 4 bases, with 9 bases left between them. The length of the CDR3 is 14 residues. The germline V gene encodes CDR1 SGHRS and CDR2 YFSETQ. CDR3 coding DNA: TGCGCCAGCAGCTTGGCTAGCCGGGCAGATACGCAGTATTTT. Translation: CASSLASRADTQYF. Full variable domain (missing parts from reference TRBV5-1 and TRBJ2-3): KAGVTQTPRYLIKTRGQQVTLSCSPISGHRSVSWYQQTPGQGLQFLFEYFSETQRNKGNFPGRFSGRQFSNSRSEMNVSTLELGDSALYLCASSLASRADTQYFGPGTRLTVL.

The genes are TRBV9 and TRBJ2-5; 8 nucleotides line up with TRBD1. CDR1 is SGDLS, CDR2 YYNGEE, per germline. The CDR3 is 16 amino acids. V was clipped by 4 bases and J by 5 bases; unmatched bases: 13. CDR3: CASSNRDRSLGETQYF. CDR3 nucleotides: TGTGCCAGCAGCAACCGGGACAGGAGTCTTGGGGAGACCCAGTACTTC.